The source of this T cell receptor (beta chain) is a study of CD8 T cells in Susac syndrome. CDR3 length equals 15 residues. Germline-derived CDR1 and CDR2 are MNHEY and SMNVEV (reference sequence). V dropped 4 bases and J dropped 2; count of bases not matched to a gene: 8. Healthy donors constituted the controls, which were matched for age and sex. Random hexamers were used to reverse transcribe the RNA input (about 0.5 to 1 ug). TCRdb re-derived calls from the immunoSEQ multiplex PCR reads in MiXCR, one entry per CDR3 protein. This table holds 69,000 or so distinct CDR3 sequences, 95% found once. The TCR was taken from a human donor in good health. The chain recombines TRBV27 with TRBJ2-7; the match to TRBD1 covers 7 bases. Input material: CD8+ T cells from PBMCs. CDR3 sequence: CASSSNRDRPYEQYF. The CDR3, as DNA: TGTGCCAGCAGTTCGAACCGGGACAGACCCTACGAGCAGTACTTC.